This TCR beta chain was sequenced in a study of T cells expressing NK-cell markers. For each CDR3 protein, TCRdb gives one entry from its re-call of the 5' RACE reads, without DNA. This sample's table reports 90,000 to 130,000 distinct CDR3 sequences. The sequencing input was blood T cells: a sorted CD56 or NKG2C T cell subset, CD4+ or CD8+ T cells, or bulk PBMC T cells (not recorded which). The TCR comes from a woman aged 18 to 75 in good health.

CDR3 in amino acids: CSAPNMILAGSTDTQYF. This chain joins TRBV20-1 and TRBJ2-3; TCRdb proposes TRBD2, but this gene call is untestable without DNA. This CDR3 region has 17 residues. CDR1 is DFQATT and CDR2 is SNEGSKA in the germline V gene (reference sequence).